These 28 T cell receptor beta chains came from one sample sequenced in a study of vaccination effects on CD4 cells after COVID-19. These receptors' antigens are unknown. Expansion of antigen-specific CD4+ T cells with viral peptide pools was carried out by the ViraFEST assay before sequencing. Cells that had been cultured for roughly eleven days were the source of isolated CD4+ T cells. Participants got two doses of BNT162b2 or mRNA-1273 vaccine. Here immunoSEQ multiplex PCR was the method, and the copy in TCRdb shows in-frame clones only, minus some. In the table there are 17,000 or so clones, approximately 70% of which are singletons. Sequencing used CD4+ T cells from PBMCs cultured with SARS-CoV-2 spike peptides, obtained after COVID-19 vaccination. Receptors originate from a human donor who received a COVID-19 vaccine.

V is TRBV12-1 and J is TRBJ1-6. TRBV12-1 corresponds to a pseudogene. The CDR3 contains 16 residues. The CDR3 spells CASSRLEDVSNSPLHF. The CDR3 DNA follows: TGTGCCAGCAGCCGCCTCGAGGACGTGTCTAATTCACCCCTCCACTTT.

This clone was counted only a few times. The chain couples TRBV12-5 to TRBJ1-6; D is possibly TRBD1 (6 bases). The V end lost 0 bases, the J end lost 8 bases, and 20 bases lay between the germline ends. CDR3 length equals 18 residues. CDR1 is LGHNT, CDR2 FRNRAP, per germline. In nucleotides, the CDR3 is TGTGCTAGTGGTTTGGTTTTGAAGGTTAGGGACATCCATTCACCCCTCCACTTT. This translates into CASGLVLKVRDIHSPLHF. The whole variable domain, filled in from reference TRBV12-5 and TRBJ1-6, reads DARVTQTPRHKVTEMGQEVTMRCQPILGHNTVFWYRQTMMQGLELLAYFRNRAPLDDSGMPKDRFSAEMPDATLATLKIQPSEPRDSAVYFCASGLVLKVRDIHSPLHFGNGTRLTVT.

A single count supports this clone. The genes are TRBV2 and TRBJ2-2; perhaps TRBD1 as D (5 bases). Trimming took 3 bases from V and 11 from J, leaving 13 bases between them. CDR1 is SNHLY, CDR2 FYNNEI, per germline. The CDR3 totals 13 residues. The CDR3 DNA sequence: TGTGCCAGCAGTGATCGTTTAGGGGCAGAGCTGTTTTTT. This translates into CASSDRLGAELFF.

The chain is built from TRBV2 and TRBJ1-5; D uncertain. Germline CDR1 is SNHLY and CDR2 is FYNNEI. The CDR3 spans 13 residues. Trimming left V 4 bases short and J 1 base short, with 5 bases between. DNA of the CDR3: TGTGCCAGCAGTGCGGACAGCAATCAGCCCCAGCATTTT. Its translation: CASSADSNQPQHF. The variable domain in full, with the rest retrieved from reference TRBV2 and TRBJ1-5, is EPEVTQTPSHQVTQMGQEVILRCVPISNHLYFYWYRQILGQKVEFLVSFYNNEISEKSEIFDDQFSVERPDGSNFTLKIRSTKLEDSAMYFCASSADSNQPQHFGDGTRLSIL.

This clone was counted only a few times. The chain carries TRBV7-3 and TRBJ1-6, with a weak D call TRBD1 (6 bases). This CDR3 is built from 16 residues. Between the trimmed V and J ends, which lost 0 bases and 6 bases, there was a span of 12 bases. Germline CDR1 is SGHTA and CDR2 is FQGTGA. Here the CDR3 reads CASSLTIGGTNSPLHF. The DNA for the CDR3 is TGTGCCAGCAGCTTAACTATAGGGGGGACTAATTCACCCCTCCACTTT.

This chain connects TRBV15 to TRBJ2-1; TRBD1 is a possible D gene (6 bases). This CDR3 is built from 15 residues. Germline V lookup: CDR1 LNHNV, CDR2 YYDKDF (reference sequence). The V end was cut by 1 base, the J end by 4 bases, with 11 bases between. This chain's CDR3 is CATSRGQELYNEQFF. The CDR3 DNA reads TGTGCCACCAGCAGAGGACAGGAGCTATACAATGAGCAGTTCTTC.

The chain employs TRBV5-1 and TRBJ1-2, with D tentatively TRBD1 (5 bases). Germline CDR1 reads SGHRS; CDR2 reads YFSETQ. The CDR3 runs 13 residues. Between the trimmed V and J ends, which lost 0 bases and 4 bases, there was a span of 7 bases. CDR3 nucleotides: TGCGCCAGCAGCTTGGCCGGGGGCTATGGCTACACCTTC. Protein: CASSLAGGYGYTF.

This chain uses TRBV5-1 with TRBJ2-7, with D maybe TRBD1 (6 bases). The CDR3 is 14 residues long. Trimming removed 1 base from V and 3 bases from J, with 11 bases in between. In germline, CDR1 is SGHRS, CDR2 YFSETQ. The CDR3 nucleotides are TGCGCCAGCAGCTTGAACAGGGCATACTACGAGCAGTACTTC. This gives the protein CASSLNRAYYEQYF. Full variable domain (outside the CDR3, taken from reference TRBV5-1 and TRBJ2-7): KAGVTQTPRYLIKTRGQQVTLSCSPISGHRSVSWYQQTPGQGLQFLFEYFSETQRNKGNFPGRFSGRQFSNSRSEMNVSTLELGDSALYLCASSLNRAYYEQYFGPGTRLTVT.

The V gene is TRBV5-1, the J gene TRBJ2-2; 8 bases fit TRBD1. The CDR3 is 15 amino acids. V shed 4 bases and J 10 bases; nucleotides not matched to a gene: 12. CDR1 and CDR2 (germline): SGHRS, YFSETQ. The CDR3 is CASSPLQGAKEELFF. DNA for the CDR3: TGCGCCAGCAGCCCGCTTCAGGGGGCAAAGGAGGAGCTGTTTTTT.

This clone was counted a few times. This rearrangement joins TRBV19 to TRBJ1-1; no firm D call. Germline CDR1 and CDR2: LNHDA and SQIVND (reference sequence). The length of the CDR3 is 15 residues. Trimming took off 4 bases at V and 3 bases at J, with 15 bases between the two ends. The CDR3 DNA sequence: TGTGCCAGTAGTACCCGGACTCTCGCAGACACTGAAGCTTTCTTT. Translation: CASSTRTLADTEAFF. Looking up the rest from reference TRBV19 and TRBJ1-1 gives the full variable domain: DGGITQSPKYLFRKEGQNVTLSCEQNLNHDAMYWYRQDPGQGLRLIYYSQIVNDFQKGDIAEGYSVSREKKESFPLTVTSAQKNPTAFYLCASSTRTLADTEAFFGQGTRLTVV.

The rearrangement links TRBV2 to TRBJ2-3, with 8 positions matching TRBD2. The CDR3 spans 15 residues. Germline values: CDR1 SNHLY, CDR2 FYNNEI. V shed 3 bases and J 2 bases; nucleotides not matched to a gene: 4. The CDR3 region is CASSDSGGTTDTQYF. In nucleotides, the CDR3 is TGTGCCAGCAGTGATTCGGGGGGGACCACAGATACGCAGTATTTT.

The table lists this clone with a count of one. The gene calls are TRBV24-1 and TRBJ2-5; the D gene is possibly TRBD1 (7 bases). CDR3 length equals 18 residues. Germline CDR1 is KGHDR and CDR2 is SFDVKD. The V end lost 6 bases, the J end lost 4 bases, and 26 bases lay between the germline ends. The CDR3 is CATSKKARGVIPGETQYF. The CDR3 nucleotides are TGTGCCACCAGTAAAAAGGCCAGGGGGGTTATTCCGGGAGAGACCCAGTACTTC.

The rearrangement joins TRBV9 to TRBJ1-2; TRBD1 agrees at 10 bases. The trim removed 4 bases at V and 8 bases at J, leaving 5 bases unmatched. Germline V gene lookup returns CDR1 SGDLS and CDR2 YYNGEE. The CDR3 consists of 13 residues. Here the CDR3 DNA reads TGTGCCAGCAGCTCGACAGGGGGCACGGGCTACACCTTC. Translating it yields CASSSTGGTGYTF.

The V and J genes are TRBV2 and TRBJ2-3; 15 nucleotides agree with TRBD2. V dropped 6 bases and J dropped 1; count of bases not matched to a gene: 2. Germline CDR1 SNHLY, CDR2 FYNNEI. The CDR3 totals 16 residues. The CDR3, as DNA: TGTGCCAGCAGGGGGACTAGCGGGGGGCGCACAGATACGCAGTATTTT. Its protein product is CASRGTSGGRTDTQYF.

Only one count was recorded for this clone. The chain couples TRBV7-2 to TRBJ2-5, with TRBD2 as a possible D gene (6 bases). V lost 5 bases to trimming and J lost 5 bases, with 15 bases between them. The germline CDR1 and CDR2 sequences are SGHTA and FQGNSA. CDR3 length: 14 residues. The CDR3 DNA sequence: TGTGCCAGCAGCCGTGGGGGGTCCTCGGAGACCCAGTACTTC. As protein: CASSRGGSSETQYF.

CDR3 in DNA: TGTGCCAGCAGTCCAGGGACCGGGGAGCTGTTTTTT. Protein: CASSPGTGELFF. The rearrangement joins TRBV2 to TRBJ2-2, with D possibly matching TRBD1 (5 bases). The CDR3 loop spans 12 amino acids. CDR1 and CDR2 from the germline V gene are SNHLY and FYNNEI. V was trimmed by 5 bases and J by 5 bases, leaving 6 bases between them. The variable domain in full, with the rest retrieved from reference TRBV2 and TRBJ2-2, is EPEVTQTPSHQVTQMGQEVILRCVPISNHLYFYWYRQILGQKVEFLVSFYNNEISEKSEIFDDQFSVERPDGSNFTLKIRSTKLEDSAMYFCASSPGTGELFFGEGSRLTVL.

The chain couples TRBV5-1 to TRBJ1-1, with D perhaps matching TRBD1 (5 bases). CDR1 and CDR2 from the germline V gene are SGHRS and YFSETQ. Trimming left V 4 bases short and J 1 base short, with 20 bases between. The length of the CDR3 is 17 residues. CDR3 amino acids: CASSLVGPGTPNTEAFF. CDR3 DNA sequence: TGCGCCAGCAGCCTCGTCGGGCCAGGGACCCCGAACACTGAAGCTTTCTTT.

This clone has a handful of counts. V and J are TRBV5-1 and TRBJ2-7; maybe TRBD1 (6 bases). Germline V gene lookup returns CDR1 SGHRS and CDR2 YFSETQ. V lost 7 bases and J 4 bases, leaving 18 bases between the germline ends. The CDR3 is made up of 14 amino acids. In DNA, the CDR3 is TGCGCCAGCGGCCGGGACACGGGGTCGTACGAGCAGTACTTC. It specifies CASGRDTGSYEQYF.

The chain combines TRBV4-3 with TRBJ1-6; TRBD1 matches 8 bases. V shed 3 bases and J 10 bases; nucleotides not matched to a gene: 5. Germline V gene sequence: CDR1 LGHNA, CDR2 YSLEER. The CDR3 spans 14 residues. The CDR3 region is CASSQYPGGSPLHF. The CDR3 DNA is TGCGCCAGCAGCCAGTATCCAGGGGGCTCACCCCTCCACTTT.

The CDR3 region has the DNA TGTGCCAGCAGTAATCCGGGACAGCGCCACGAGCAGTACTTC. It specifies CASSNPGQRHEQYF. The rearrangement links TRBV27 to TRBJ2-7; 7 bases agree with TRBD1. The CDR3 runs to 14 residues. V shed 5 bases, J shed 5 bases, and the junction held 9 bases outside the gene matches. The germline V gene has CDR1 MNHEY and CDR2 SMNVEV (reference sequence).

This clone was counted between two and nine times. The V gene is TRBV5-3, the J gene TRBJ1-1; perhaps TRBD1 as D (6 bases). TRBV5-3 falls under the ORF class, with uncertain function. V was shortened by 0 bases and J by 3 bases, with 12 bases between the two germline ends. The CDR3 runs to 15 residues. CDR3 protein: CARSLAYRVYTEAFF. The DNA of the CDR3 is TGTGCCAGAAGCTTGGCCTACAGGGTTTACACTGAAGCTTTCTTT.

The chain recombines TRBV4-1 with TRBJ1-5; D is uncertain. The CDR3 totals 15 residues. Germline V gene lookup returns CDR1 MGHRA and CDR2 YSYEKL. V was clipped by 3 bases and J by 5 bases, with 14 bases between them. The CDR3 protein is CASSHDYGPYQPQHF. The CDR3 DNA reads TGCGCCAGCAGCCACGATTATGGACCGTATCAGCCCCAGCATTTT.

Here the CDR3 DNA reads TGTGCCATCAGTGGCCTATCGGGACAGGGGAGGCATGGCTACACCTTC. Translated, it gives CAISGLSGQGRHGYTF. The genes are TRBV10-3 and TRBJ1-2, with 10 bases that match TRBD1. The CDR3 loop spans 16 amino acids. Per germline, CDR1 ENHRY and CDR2 SYGVKD. J was trimmed by 6 bases and V by 4 bases; bases with no gene match: 11.

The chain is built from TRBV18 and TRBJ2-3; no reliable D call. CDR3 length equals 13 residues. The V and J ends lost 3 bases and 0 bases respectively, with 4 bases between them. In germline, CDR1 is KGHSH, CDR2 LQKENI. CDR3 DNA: TGTGCCAGCTCACCTGATAGCACAGATACGCAGTATTTT. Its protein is CASSPDSTDTQYF. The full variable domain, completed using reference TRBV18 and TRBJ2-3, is NAGVMQNPRHLVRRRGQEARLRCSPMKGHSHVYWYRQLPEEGLKFMVYLQKENIIDESGMPKERFSAEFPKEGPSILRIQQVVRGDSAAYFCASSPDSTDTQYFGPGTRLTVL.

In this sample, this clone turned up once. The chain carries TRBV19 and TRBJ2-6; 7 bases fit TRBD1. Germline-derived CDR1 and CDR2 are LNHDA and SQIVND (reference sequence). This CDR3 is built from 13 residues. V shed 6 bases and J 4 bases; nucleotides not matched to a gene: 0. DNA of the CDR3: TGTGCCAGTAGAGGGGGCGGGGCCAACGTCCTGACTTTC. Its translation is CASRGGGANVLTF.

Here the CDR3 DNA reads TGTGCCAGCAGCCAAGATGGAGGGCAGGGGGCTTATGGCTACACCTTC. This encodes CASSQDGGQGAYGYTF. The chain is built from TRBV3-1 (or the pseudogene TRBV3-2) and TRBJ1-2; 8 positions agree with TRBD1. The CDR3 consists of 16 residues. Germline loops: CDR1 LGHDT, CDR2 YNNKEL (reference sequence). V dropped 0 bases and J dropped 5; count of bases not matched to a gene: 8.

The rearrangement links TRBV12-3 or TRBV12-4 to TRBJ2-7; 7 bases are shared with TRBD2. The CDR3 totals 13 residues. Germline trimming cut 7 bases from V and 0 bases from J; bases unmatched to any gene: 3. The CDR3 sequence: CASTAGVSYEQYF. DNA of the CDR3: TGTGCCAGCACTGCGGGAGTCTCCTACGAGCAGTACTTC.

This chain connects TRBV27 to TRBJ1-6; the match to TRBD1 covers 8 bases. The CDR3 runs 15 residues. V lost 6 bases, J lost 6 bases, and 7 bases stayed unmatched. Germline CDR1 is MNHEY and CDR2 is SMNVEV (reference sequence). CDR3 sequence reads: CASRVTGAPNSPLHF. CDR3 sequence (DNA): TGTGCCAGCAGGGTGACAGGGGCCCCTAATTCACCCCTCCACTTT.